The clone carrying this TCR beta chain was recorded a few times. What it binds is unknown. Every bit of the isolated RNA underwent reverse transcription, so sequencing read expressed TCRB transcripts. Clones were read by immunoSEQ multiplex PCR, and TCRdb kept only the in-frame ones, dropping some. This table has about 180,000 clones, about 13% appearing once. The V gene lost 7 bases and the J gene lost 4 bases, with 17 bases spanning the gap. The CDR3 covers 15 residues. Germline CDR1 reads MDHEN; CDR2 reads SYDVKM. This sample was taken from a study of beta chain features in type 1 diabetes. The study's findings and limits: Compared with healthy donors, patients appeared to share more similar naive, central memory and regulatory TCRB repertoires.

The receptor was isolated from a young woman in good health. Sequenced input: central memory CD4+ T cells from blood. The chain joins TRBV28 to TRBJ2-1, with D possibly TRBD2 on 5 matching bases. CDR3 coding DNA: TGTGCCAGCACCTCAAGCGGAGCTAATTACAATGAGCAGTTCTTC. Its translation: CASTSSGANYNEQFF.